The following is a TCR beta chain sequence with its context. The entry originates in a study of early T cells in non-severe SARS-CoV-2 infection. Germline CDR1 and CDR2: LGHNA and YSLEER. V lost 0 bases and J 4 bases, leaving 11 bases between the germline ends. This CDR3 has 15 residues. TCRdb processed the 5' RACE reads anew with MiXCR; each CDR3 protein has one entry. The sample comprises approximately 70,000 distinct CDR3 sequences, about 9.4% of which are singletons, and approximately 8% rests with the top ten. The chain employs TRBV4-3 and TRBJ2-3; possible D gene TRBD1, 5 bases. This sample comprised whole blood, obtained at baseline. This TCR was recovered from an adult who was a healthcare worker with PCR-confirmed SARS-CoV-2 infection or an uninfected control (not recorded which). The CDR3 here is CASSQDRRVPDTQYF. In DNA form, the CDR3 reads TGCGCCAGCAGCCAAGATCGCAGGGTACCAGATACGCAGTATTTT.